Sequencing of this T cell receptor beta chain was carried out in a study of shared clonotypes between healthy human individuals. Notes on this clone: One end of the junction fails to match germline, which may point to a read error.

Naivety among CD8 cells was defined by CD45RO negativity and positive CCR7 selection, thereby excluding terminally differentiated effector memory CD45RA+ cells. Those who donated, Caucasian adults without exception, all lived in Nashville, Tennessee. The germline V gene encodes CDR1 SNHLY and CDR2 FYNNEI. This CDR3 is built from 12 residues. Generated by immunoSEQ multiplex PCR, the TCRdb table keeps only in-frame clones and is missing some. The sample lists fewer than 850,000 clones, just over 95% occurring once. The chain combines TRBV2 with TRBJ1-4; D unclear. Source material: naive CD8+ T cells sorted from blood. The receptor was derived from a man under 40 in good health. The CDR3 loop is CASREDSEKLFF. The CDR3, as DNA: TGTGCCAGCAGAGAAGACTCCGAAAAACTGTTTTTT.